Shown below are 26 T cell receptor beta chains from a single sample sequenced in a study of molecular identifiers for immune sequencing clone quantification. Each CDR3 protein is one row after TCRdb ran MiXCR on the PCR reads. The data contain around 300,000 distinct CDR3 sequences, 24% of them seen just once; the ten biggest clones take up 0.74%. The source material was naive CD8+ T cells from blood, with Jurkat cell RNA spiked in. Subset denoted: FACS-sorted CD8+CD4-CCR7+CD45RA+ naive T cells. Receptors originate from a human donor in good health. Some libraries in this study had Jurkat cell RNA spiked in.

The CDR3 spells CASSLVGQGSDGAFF. CDR3 in DNA: TGCGCCAGCAGCTTGGTCGGACAGGGGAGCGACGGAGCTTTCTTT. This chain connects TRBV5-1 to TRBJ1-1, with 9 bases aligning to TRBD1. The CDR3 is made up of 15 amino acids. Germline trimming cut 0 bases from V and 10 bases from J; bases unmatched to any gene: 10. CDR1 and CDR2 (germline): SGHRS, YFSETQ. Full variable domain (missing parts from reference TRBV5-1 and TRBJ1-1): KAGVTQTPRYLIKTRGQQVTLSCSPISGHRSVSWYQQTPGQGLQFLFEYFSETQRNKGNFPGRFSGRQFSNSRSEMNVSTLELGDSALYLCASSLVGQGSDGAFFGQGTRLTVV.

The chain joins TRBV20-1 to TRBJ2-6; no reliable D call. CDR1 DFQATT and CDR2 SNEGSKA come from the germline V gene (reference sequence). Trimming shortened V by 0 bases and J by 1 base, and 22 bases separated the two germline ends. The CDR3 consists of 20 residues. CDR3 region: CSARDRSEGPASSGANVLTF. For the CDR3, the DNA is TGCAGTGCTAGAGATCGTTCTGAAGGACCCGCAAGTTCTGGGGCCAACGTCCTGACTTTC.

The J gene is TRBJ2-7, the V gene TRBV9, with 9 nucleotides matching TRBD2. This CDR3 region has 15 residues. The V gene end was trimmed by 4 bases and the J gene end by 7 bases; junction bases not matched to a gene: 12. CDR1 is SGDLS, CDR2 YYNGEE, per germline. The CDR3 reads CASSPIAGAPGEQYF. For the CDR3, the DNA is TGTGCCAGCAGCCCTATAGCGGGAGCTCCGGGTGAGCAGTACTTC.

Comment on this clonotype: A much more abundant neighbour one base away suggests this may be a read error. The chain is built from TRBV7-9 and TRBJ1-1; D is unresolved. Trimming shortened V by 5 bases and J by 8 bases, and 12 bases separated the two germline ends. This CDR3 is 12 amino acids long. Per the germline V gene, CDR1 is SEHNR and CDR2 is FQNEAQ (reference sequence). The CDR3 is CASSIGLPEAFF. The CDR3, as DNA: TGTGCCAGCAGCATAGGGCTGCCCGAAGCTTTCTTT.

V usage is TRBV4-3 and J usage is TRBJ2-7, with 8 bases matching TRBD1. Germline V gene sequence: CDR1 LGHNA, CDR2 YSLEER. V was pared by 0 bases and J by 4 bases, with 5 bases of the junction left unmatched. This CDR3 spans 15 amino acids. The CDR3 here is CASSQDQGAPYEQYF. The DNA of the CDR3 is TGCGCCAGCAGCCAAGATCAGGGGGCGCCTTACGAGCAGTACTTC.

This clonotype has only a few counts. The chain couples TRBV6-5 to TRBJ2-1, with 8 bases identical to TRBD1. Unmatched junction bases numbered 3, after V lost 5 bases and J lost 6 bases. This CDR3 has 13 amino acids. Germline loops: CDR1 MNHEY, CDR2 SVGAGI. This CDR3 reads CASSRTGPNEQFF. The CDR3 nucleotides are TGTGCCAGCAGTAGGACAGGGCCCAATGAGCAGTTCTTC.

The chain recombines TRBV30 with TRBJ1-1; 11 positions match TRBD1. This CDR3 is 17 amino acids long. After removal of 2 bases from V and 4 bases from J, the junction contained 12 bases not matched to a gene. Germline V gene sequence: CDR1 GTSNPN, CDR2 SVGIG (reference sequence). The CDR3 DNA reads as TGTGCCTGGAGTCCCAGATCCACCGGGACAGGGGGCACTGAAGCTTTCTTT. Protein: CAWSPRSTGTGGTEAFF.

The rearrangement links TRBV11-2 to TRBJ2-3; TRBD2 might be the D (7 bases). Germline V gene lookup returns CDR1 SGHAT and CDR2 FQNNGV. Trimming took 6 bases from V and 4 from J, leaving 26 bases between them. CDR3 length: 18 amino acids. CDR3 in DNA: TGTGCCAGCAGACTAGGGGGTATAGGGACTAACTCTCCAGATACGCAGTATTTT. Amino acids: CASRLGGIGTNSPDTQYF.

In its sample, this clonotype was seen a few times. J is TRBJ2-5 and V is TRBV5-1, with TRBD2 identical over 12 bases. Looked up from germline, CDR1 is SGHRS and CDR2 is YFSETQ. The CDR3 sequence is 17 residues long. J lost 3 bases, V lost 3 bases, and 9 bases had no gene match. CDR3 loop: CASSSLGLAGPKETQYF. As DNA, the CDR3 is TGCGCCAGCAGCTCCTTAGGACTAGCGGGGCCGAAAGAGACCCAGTACTTC.

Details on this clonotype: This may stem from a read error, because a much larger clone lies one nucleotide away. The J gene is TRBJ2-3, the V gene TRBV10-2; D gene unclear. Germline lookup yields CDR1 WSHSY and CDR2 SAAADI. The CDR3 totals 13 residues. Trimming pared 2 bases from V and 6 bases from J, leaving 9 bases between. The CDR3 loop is CASSESPWDTQYF. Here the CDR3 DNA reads TGCGCCAGCAGTGAGAGTCCCTGGGATACGCAGTATTTT.

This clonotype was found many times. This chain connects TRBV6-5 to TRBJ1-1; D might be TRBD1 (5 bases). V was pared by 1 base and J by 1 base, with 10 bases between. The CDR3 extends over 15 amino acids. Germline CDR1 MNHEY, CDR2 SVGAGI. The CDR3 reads CASSYFVGTNTEAFF. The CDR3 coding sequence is TGTGCCAGCAGTTACTTTGTAGGGACGAACACTGAAGCTTTCTTT.

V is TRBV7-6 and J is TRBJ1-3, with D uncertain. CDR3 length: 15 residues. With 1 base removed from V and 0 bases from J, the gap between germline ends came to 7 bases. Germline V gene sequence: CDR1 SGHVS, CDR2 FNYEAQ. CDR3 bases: TGTGCCAGCAGCTTAGATTCGGGCTCTGGAAACACCATATATTTT. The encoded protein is CASSLDSGSGNTIYF.

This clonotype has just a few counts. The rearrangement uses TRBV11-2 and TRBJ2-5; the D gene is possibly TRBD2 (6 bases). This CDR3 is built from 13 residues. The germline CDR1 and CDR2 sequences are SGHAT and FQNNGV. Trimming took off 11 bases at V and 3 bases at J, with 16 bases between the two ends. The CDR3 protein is CAAGGEWEETQYF. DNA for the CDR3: TGTGCCGCCGGAGGGGAATGGGAAGAGACCCAGTACTTC.

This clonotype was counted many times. The CDR3, as DNA: TGCAGCGTTGAAGATCAGGGGGACAGGCTGTCGGGGGAGCTGTTTTTT. It yields the protein CSVEDQGDRLSGELFF. This chain links TRBV29-1 with TRBJ2-2, with 8 nucleotides matching TRBD1. Germline assignment: CDR1 SQVTM and CDR2 ANQGSEA. The CDR3 extends over 16 amino acids. Trimming cost V 0 bases and J 8 bases; bases outside gene matches: 11.

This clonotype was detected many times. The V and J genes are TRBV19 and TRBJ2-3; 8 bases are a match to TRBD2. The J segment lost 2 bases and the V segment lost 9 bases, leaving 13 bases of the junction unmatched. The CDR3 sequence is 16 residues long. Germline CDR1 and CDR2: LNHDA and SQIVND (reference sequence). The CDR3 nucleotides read TGTGCCAGCTCCATTTCGAGCGGGAGTTTCACAGATACGCAGTATTTT. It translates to CASSISSGSFTDTQYF.

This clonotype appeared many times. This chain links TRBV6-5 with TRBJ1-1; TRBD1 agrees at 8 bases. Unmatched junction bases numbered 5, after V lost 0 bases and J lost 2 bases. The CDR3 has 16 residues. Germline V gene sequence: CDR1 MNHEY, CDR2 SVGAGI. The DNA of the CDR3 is TGTGCCAGCAGTTACTCAACGACAGGGGTAAACACTGAAGCTTTCTTT. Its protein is CASSYSTTGVNTEAFF.

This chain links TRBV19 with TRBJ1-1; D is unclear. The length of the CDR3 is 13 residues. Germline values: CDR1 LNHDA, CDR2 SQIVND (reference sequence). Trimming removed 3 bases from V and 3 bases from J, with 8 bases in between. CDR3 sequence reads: CASSISGHTEAFF. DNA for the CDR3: TGTGCCAGTAGTATTTCGGGTCACACTGAAGCTTTCTTT.

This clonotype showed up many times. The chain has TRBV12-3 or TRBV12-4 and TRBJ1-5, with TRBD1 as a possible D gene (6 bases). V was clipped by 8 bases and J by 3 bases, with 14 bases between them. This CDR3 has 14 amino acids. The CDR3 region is CASSYRDNNQPQHF. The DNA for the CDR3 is TGTGCCAGCTCGTACCGGGACAACAATCAGCCCCAGCATTTT.

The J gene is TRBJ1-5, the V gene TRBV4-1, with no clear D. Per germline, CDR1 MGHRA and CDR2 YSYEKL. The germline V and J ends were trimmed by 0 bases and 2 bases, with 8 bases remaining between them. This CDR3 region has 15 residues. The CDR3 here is CASSQDTFGNQPQHF. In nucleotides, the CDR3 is TGCGCCAGCAGCCAAGATACGTTCGGCAATCAGCCCCAGCATTTT.

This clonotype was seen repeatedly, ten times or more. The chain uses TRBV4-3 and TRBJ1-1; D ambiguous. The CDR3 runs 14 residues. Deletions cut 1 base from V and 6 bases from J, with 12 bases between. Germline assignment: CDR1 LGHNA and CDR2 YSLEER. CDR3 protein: CASSQARAPAEAFF. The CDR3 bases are TGCGCCAGCAGCCAAGCCCGGGCCCCCGCTGAAGCTTTCTTT.

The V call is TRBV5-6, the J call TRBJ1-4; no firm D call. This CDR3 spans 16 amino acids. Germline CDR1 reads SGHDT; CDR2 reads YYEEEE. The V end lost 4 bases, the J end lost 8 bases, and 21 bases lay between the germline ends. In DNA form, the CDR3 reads TGTGCCAGCAGCGAGAATCATCATTTCGCGGGAGAAAAACTGTTTTTT. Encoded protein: CASSENHHFAGEKLFF.

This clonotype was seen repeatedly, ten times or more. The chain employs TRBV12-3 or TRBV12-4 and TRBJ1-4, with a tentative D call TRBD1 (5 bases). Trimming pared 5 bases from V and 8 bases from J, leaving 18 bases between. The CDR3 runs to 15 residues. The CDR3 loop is CASSPKGQGAEKLFF. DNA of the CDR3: TGTGCCAGCAGTCCAAAGGGGCAGGGTGCGGAAAAACTGTTTTTT.

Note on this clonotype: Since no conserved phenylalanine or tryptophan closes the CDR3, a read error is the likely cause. The CDR3 reads CASSLGDRGIAGELFY. CDR3 coding DNA: TGTGCCAGCAGTTTAGGGGACAGGGGGATCGCCGGGGAGCTGTTTTAT. The chain has TRBV12-3 or TRBV12-4 and TRBJ2-2; 11 bases are a match to TRBD1. The CDR3 covers 16 residues. Unmatched junction bases numbered 4, after V lost 1 base and J lost 6 bases.

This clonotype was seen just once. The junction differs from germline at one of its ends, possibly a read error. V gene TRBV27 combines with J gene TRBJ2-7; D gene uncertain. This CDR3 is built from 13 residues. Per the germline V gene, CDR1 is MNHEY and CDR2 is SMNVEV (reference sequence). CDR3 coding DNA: TGTGCCAGCAGTTTATTCGGGCCATACGCGCAGTACTTC. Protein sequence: CASSLFGPYAQYF.

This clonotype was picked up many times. The CDR3 bases are TGCAGCGTTGAAGATTGGGGGTCTAGCGGCCTAATACAGCGTACAGGTGAGCAGTTCTTC. Translation gives CSVEDWGSSGLIQRTGEQFF. The chain links TRBV29-1 to TRBJ2-1, with 7 bases lining up with TRBD2. This CDR3 has 20 amino acids. Germline V gene sequence: CDR1 SQVTM, CDR2 ANQGSEA. With V trimmed by 0 bases and J by 9 bases, 26 bases remained unmatched.

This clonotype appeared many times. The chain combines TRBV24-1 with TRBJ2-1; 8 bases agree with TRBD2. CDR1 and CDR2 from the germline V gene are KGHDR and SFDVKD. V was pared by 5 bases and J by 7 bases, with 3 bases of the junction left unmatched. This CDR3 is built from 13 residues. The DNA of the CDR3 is TGTGCCACCAGTGTTTCTAGCGGGAATGAGCAGTTCTTC. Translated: CATSVSSGNEQFF.